This T cell receptor (beta chain) is from a study of T cell responses to AZD1222 COVID-19 vaccine. This CDR3 has 13 residues. CDR1 is KGHDR and CDR2 is SFDVKD in the germline V gene. Trimming took 5 bases from V and 6 from J, leaving 10 bases between them. The count of this clone is one. The protocol was immunoSEQ multiplex PCR, while the TCRdb copy is restricted to in-frame clones and leaves out a portion. The sample has around 100,000 clones; more than 75% are singletons. Sequencing was performed on peripheral blood, taken on day 0 of MenACWY control vaccination. The sequence came from an adult in good health. The gene calls are TRBV24-1 and TRBJ1-5; possible D gene TRBD1, 6 bases. The CDR3: CATSGQGFQPQHF. The DNA for the CDR3 is TGTGCCACCAGTGGGCAGGGGTTTCAGCCCCAGCATTTT.